The sample holds a few counts of the clone carrying this T cell receptor beta chain. Its antigen is undetermined. This entry belongs to a study of CD8 T cells in ankylosing spondylitis. Broader study findings: Blood of patients with ankylosing spondylitis appeared to be characterized by a TCR beta motif of fewer than 10 highly homologous variants. CD8+ disease-linked clones were present at relatively low frequencies in blood.

The CDR3 spans 16 residues. The germline gives CDR1 SQVTM, CDR2 ANQGSEA. Losses at the gene ends were 3 bases for V and 7 bases for J; bases not matched to a gene: 11. TCRdb re-called the 5' RACE reads with MiXCR, one entry per CDR3 protein. The sample includes about 750,000 distinct CDR3 sequences, around a fifth seen only once; the top ten take about 19%. The material sequenced was blood, either unsorted or a sorted T cell fraction (not recorded which). The TCR originated in a male donor with ankylosing spondylitis. The chain joins TRBV29-1 to TRBJ2-7; 14 nucleotides line up with TRBD2. CDR3: CSVEGTSGSLGAEQYF. The CDR3 DNA follows: TGCAGCGTTGAGGGGACTAGCGGGAGCTTGGGGGCTGAGCAGTACTTC.